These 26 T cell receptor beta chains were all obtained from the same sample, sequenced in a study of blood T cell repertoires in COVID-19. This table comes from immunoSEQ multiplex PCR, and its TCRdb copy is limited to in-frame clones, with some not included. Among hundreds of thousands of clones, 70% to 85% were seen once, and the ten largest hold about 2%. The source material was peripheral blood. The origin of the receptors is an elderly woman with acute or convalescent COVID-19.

The CDR3 nucleotides are TGTGCCAGCAGCGTAGGAGCGGGAGGGCCCTACAATGAGCAGTTCTTC. As protein: CASSVGAGGPYNEQFF. The V gene is TRBV9, the J gene TRBJ2-1; 10 bases line up with TRBD2. The germline V gene encodes CDR1 SGDLS and CDR2 YYNGEE. This CDR3 is built from 16 residues. Trimming cost V 0 bases and J 2 bases; bases outside gene matches: 2.

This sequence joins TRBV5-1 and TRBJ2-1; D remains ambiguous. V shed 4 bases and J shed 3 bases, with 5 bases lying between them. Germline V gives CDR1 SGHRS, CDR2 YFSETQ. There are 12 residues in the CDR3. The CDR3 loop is CASSNNYNEQFF. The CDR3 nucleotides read TGCGCCAGCAGCAATAACTACAATGAGCAGTTCTTC.

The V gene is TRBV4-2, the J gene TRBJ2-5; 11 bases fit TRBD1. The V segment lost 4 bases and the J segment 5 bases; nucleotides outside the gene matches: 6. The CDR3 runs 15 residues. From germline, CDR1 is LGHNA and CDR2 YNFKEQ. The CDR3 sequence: CASSRTGGVGETQYF. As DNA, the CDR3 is TGTGCCAGCAGCCGGACAGGGGGCGTCGGGGAGACCCAGTACTTC.

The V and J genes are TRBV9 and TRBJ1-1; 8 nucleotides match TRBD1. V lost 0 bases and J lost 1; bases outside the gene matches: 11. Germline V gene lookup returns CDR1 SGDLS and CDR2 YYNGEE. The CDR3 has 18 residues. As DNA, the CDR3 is TGTGCCAGCAGCGTAGGGGAGGGCCGGACAGGGAAGAACACTGAAGCTTTCTTT. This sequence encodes CASSVGEGRTGKNTEAFF. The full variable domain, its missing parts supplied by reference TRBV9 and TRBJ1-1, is DSGVTQTPKHLITATGQRVTLRCSPRSGDLSVYWYQQSLDQGLQFLIQYYNGEERAKGNILERFSAQQFPDLHSELNLSSLELGDSALYFCASSVGEGRTGKNTEAFFGQGTRLTVV.

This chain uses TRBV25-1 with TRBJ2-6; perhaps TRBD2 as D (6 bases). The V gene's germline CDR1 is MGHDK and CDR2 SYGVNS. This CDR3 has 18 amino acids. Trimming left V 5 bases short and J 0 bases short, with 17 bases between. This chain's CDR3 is CASSPRKDYTSGANVLTF. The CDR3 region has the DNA TGTGCCAGCAGTCCAAGGAAGGACTACACCTCTGGGGCCAACGTCCTGACTTTC.

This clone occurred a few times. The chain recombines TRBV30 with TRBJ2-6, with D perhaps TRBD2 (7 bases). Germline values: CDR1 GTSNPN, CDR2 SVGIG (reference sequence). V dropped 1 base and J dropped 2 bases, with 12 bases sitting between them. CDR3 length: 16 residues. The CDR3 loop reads CAWSGGGGTGANVLTF. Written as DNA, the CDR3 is TGTGCCTGGAGTGGTGGGGGGGGCACTGGGGCCAACGTCCTGACTTTC. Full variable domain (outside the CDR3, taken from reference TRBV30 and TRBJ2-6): SQTIHQWPATLVQPVGSPLSLECTVEGTSNPNLYWYRQAAGRGLQLLFYSVGIGQISSEVPQNLSASRPQDRQFILSSKKLLLSDSGFYLCAWSGGGGTGANVLTFGAGSRLTVL.

The CDR3 coding sequence is TGTGCCAGCAGTGAAGTTCCGGGGGGAAGGGGATCACCCCTCCACTTT. This gives the protein CASSEVPGGRGSPLHF. The genes are TRBV6-1 and TRBJ1-6, with D perhaps TRBD1 (5 bases). The germline V gene has CDR1 MNHNS and CDR2 SASEGT. This CDR3 is 16 amino acids long. Trimming cost V 1 base and J 10 bases, with 17 bases left between them.

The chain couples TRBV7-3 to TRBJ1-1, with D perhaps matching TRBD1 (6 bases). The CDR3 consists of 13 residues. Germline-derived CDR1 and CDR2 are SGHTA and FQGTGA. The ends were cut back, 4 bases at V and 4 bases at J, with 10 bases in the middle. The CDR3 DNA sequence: TGTGCCAGCAGCTCGGACAGATTCACTGAAGCTTTCTTT. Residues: CASSSDRFTEAFF.

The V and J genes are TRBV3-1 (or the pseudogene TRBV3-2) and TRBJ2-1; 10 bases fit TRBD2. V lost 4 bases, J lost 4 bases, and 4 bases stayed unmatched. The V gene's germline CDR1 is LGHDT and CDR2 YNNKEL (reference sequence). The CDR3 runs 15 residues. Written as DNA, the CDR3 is TGTGCCAGCAGCCCTAGCGGGGGCCCTTACAATGAGCAGTTCTTC. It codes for CASSPSGGPYNEQFF.

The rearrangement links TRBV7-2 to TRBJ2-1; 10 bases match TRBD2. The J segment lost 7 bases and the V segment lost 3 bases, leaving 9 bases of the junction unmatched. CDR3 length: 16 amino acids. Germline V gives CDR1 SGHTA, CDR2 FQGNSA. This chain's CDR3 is CASSLYTSGKGNEQFF. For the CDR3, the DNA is TGTGCCAGCAGCTTGTATACTAGCGGGAAAGGTAATGAGCAGTTCTTC.

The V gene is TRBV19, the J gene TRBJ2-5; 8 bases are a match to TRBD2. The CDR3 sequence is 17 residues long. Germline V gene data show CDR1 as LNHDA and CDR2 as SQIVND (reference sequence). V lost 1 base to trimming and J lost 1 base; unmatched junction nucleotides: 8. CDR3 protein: CASSIVPAGGPQETQYF. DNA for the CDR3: TGTGCCAGTAGTATAGTTCCGGCGGGGGGACCCCAAGAGACCCAGTACTTC.

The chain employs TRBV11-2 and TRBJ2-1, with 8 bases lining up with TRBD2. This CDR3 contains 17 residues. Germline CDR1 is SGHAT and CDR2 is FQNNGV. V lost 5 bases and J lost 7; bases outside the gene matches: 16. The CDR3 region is CASSHRPGTRGGNEQFF. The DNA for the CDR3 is TGTGCCAGCAGCCACCGGCCGGGGACTAGGGGCGGTAATGAGCAGTTCTTC.

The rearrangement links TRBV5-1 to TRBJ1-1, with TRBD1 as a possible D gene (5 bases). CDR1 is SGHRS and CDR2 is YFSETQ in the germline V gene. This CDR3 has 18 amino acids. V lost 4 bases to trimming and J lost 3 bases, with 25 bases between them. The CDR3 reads CASSLLHRVTGGDTEAFF. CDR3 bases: TGCGCCAGCAGCCTTTTACATAGGGTTACGGGGGGTGACACTGAAGCTTTCTTT.

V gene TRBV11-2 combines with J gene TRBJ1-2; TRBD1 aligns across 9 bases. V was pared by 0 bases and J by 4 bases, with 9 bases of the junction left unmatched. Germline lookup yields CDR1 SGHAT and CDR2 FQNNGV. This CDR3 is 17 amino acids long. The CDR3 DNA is TGTGCCAGCAGCTTAGATTTTCGGGACAGGGTGGGCTATGGCTACACCTTC. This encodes CASSLDFRDRVGYGYTF.

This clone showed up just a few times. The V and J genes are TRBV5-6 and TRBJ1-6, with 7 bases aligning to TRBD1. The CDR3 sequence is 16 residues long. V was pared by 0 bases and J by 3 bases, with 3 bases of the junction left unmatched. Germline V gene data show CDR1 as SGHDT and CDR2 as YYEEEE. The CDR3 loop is CASSLAWDSYNSPLHF. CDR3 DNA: TGTGCCAGCAGCTTGGCCTGGGACAGCTATAATTCACCCCTCCACTTT.

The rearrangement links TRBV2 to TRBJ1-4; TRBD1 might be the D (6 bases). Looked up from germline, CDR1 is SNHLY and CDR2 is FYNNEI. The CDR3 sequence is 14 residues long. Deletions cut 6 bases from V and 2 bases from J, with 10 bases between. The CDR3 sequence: CASRGGLTNEKLFF. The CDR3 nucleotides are TGTGCCAGCAGAGGGGGTCTTACTAATGAAAAACTGTTTTTT.

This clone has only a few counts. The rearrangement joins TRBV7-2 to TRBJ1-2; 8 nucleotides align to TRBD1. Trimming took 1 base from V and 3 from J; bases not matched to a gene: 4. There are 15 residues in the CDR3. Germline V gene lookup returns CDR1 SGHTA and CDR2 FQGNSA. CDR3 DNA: TGTGCCAGCAGCTTAGTCTCAGGGGGCGACTATGGCTACACCTTC. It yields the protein CASSLVSGGDYGYTF.

In DNA, the CDR3 is TGCGCCAGCAGCCAAGATTTGGTCCGAGCCTACGAGCAGTACTTC. Protein sequence: CASSQDLVRAYEQYF. The V gene is TRBV4-3, the J gene TRBJ2-7; D ambiguous. V was pared by 0 bases and J by 2 bases, with 11 bases between. Looked up from germline, CDR1 is LGHNA and CDR2 is YSLEER. The CDR3 runs 15 residues.

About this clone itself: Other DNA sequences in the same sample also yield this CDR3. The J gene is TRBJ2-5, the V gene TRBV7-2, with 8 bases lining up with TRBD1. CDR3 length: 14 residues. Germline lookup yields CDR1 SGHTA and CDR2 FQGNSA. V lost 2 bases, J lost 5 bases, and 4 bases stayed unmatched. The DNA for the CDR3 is TGTGCCAGCAGCTTACAGGGGGCGCGGGAGACCCAGTACTTC. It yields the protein CASSLQGARETQYF.

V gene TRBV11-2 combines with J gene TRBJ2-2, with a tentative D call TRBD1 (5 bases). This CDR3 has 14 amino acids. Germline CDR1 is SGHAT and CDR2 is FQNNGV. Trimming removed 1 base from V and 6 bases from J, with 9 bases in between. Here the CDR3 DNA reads TGTGCCAGCAGCTTAGGCAGGGTAGCCGGGGAGCTGTTTTTT. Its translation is CASSLGRVAGELFF.

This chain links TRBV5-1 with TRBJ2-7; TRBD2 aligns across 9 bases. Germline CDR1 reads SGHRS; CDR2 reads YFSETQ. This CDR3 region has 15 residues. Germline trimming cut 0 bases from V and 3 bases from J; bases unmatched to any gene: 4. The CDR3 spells CASSLVISGGYEQYF. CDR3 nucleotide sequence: TGCGCCAGCAGCTTGGTTATTAGCGGGGGCTACGAGCAGTACTTC.

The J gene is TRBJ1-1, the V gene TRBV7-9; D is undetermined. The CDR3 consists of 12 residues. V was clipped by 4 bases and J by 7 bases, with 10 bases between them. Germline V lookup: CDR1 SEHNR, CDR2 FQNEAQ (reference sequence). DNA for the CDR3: TGTGCCAGCAGCTCCGGTCGGGGTGAAGCTTTCTTT. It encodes CASSSGRGEAFF.

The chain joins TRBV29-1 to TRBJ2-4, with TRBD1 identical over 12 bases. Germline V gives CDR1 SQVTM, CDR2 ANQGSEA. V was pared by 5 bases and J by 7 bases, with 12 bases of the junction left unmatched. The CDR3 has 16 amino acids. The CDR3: CSVSGQGAELRNIQYF. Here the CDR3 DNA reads TGCAGCGTTTCGGGACAGGGGGCTGAATTGAGGAACATTCAGTACTTC.

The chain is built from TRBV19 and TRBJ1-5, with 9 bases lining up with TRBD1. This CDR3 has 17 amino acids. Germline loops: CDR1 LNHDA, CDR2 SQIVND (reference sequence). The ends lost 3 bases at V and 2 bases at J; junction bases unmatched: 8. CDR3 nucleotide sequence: TGTGCCAGTAGTATGAAGGGACAGGGCAGGGGCAATCAGCCCCAGCATTTT. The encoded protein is CASSMKGQGRGNQPQHF.

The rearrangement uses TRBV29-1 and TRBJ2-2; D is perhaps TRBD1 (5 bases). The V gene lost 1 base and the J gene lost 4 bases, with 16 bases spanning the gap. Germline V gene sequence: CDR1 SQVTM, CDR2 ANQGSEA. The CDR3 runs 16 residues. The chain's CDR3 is CSVEGGLYGSTGELFF. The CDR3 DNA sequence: TGCAGCGTTGAAGGGGGCCTATATGGATCCACCGGGGAGCTGTTTTTT.

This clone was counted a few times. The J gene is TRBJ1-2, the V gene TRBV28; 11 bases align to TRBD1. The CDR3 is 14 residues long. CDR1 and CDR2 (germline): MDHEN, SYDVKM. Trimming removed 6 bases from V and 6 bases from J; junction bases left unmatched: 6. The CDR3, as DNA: TGTGCCAGCAGGATAGGACAGGGGGCAAATGGCTACACCTTC. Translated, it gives CASRIGQGANGYTF.